A selection of T cell receptor beta chains follows, all from one sample in a study of T-cell memory formation after mild COVID-19. One entry per CDR3 protein results from TCRdb running MiXCR on the 5' RACE reads. The repertoire has roughly 130,000 distinct CDR3 sequences, over 15% of them found once; the top ten carry 4.5% to 5.5%. The specimen was PBMCs or a T cell subset sorted from them (not recorded which). All receptors come from a man aged 18 to 29 who had mild COVID-19 (a few samples of this study predate the infection). Cell type and time point are not known. Each CDR3 is given with its conserved first and last residue. D genes are given only for firm matches. For some rows the clone size is stated as once, few or many, or as a class when expanded; others skip it.

CDR3: CASSPGELETQYF
DNA: TGTGCCAGCTCACCAGGGGAGCTAGAAACGCAGTATTTT
D: -
V: TRBV18
J: TRBJ2-3
size: -

CDR3: CASSPLAGGQETQYF
DNA: TGTGCCAGCAGCCCCTTAGCCGGGGGCCAAGAGACCCAGTACTTC
D: -
V: TRBV12-3/TRBV12-4
J: TRBJ2-5
size: many

CDR3: CSAPWGETQYF
DNA: TGCAGTGCCCCCTGGGGGGAGACCCAGTACTTC
D: -
V: TRBV20-1
J: TRBJ2-5
size: -

CDR3: CASSFQGIDNEQFF
DNA: TGTGCCAGCAGCTTTCAGGGAATAGACAATGAGCAGTTCTTC
D: -
V: TRBV5-4
J: TRBJ2-1
size: few

CDR3: CASSQNDEQFF
DNA: TGTGCCAGCAGCCAAAATGATGAGCAGTTCTTC
D: -
V: TRBV7-2
J: TRBJ2-1
size: -

CDR3: CASSQDSGQGRGPQHF
DNA: TGTGCCAGCAGCCAAGATTCGGGACAGGGGAGGGGGCCCCAGCATTTT
D: TRBD1
V: TRBV4-2
J: TRBJ1-5
size: -

CDR3: CASSSGANVLTF
DNA: TGTGCCAGCAGTAGTGGGGCCAACGTCCTGACTTTC
D: -
V: TRBV6-5
J: TRBJ2-6
size: many

CDR3: CASSQTGWNSPLHF
DNA: TGCGCCAGCAGCCAAACAGGGTGGAATTCACCCCTCCACTTT
D: -
V: TRBV5-1
J: TRBJ1-6
size: -

CDR3: CASSSGPFSTDTQYF
DNA: TGTGCCAGCAGCTCGGGACCTTTCTCCACAGATACGCAGTATTTT
D: -
V: TRBV7-9
J: TRBJ2-3
size: -

CDR3: CASSAQGGVNEQYF
DNA: TGCGCCAGCAGCGCGCAGGGGGGTGTCAACGAGCAGTACTTC
D: -
V: TRBV5-1
J: TRBJ2-7
size: -

CDR3: CASSLRQPNEKLFF
DNA: TGTGCCAGCTCTCTGCGACAGCCTAATGAAAAACTGTTTTTT
D: -
V: TRBV18
J: TRBJ1-4
size: -

CDR3: CAITLRVNTEAFF
DNA: TGTGCCATCACTTTGCGGGTGAACACTGAAGCTTTCTTT
D: -
V: TRBV10-3
J: TRBJ1-1
size: -

CDR3: CATSQGTEAFF
DNA: TGTGCCACCAGTCAGGGGACTGAAGCTTTCTTT
D: -
V: TRBV24-1
J: TRBJ1-1
size: many

CDR3: CSASGLSYEQYF
DNA: TGCAGTGCTAGTGGCTTAAGCTACGAGCAGTACTTC
D: -
V: TRBV20-1
J: TRBJ2-7
size: -

CDR3: CASSSSDGQETQYF
DNA: TGCGCCAGCAGCTCCTCGGACGGACAAGAGACCCAGTACTTC
D: -
V: TRBV5-1
J: TRBJ2-5
size: -

CDR3: CASSATAYEQYF
DNA: TGTGCCAGCAGTGCTACAGCCTACGAGCAGTACTTC
D: -
V: TRBV2
J: TRBJ2-7
size: few

CDR3: CASSLEATSGNTIYF
DNA: TGTGCCAGCAGCTTAGAAGCGACCTCTGGAAACACCATATATTTT
D: -
V: TRBV7-2
J: TRBJ1-3
size: few

CDR3: CASSYGDRGQSKGYTF
DNA: TGTGCCAGCAGTTACGGAGACAGGGGGCAGAGTAAGGGCTACACCTTC
D: TRBD1
V: TRBV6-6
J: TRBJ1-2
size: -

CDR3: CASSFLSGPAYEQYF
DNA: TGTGCCAGCAGCTTCTTGTCCGGGCCCGCCTACGAGCAGTACTTC
D: -
V: TRBV5-5
J: TRBJ2-7
size: -

CDR3: CASSQGPQTYNEQFF
DNA: TGTGCCAGCAGCCAAGGTCCACAGACCTACAATGAGCAGTTCTTC
D: -
V: TRBV3-1
J: TRBJ2-1
size: many

CDR3: CASSLASTLNTEAFF
DNA: TGTGCCAGCAGCTTAGCTTCCACCTTGAACACTGAAGCTTTCTTT
D: -
V: TRBV7-8
J: TRBJ1-1
size: -

CDR3: CASSAGGPDREQYF
DNA: TGTGCCAGCAGCGCCGGTGGTCCCGACAGGGAGCAGTACTTC
D: -
V: TRBV5-4
J: TRBJ2-7
size: few

CDR3: CSDRDNAKNIQYF
DNA: TGCAGTGATAGAGATAACGCCAAAAACATTCAGTACTTC
D: -
V: TRBV20-1
J: TRBJ2-4
size: -

CDR3: CASNTETSETGELFF
DNA: TGTGCCAGCAATACGGAGACTAGCGAAACCGGGGAGCTGTTTTTT
D: TRBD2
V: TRBV4-2
J: TRBJ2-2
size: -

CDR3: CASSDLGTGYYNEQFF
DNA: TGTGCCAGCAGCGACCTAGGGACAGGGTACTACAATGAGCAGTTCTTC
D: TRBD1
V: TRBV7-2
J: TRBJ2-1
size: many

CDR3: CASSPSQAGYGYTF
DNA: TGTGCCAGCAGTCCCTCCCAGGCCGGCTATGGCTACACCTTC
D: -
V: TRBV6-1
J: TRBJ1-2
size: -

CDR3: CSVSPDRYNEQFF
DNA: TGCAGCGTCAGTCCGGACAGATACAATGAGCAGTTCTTC
D: -
V: TRBV29-1
J: TRBJ2-1
size: few

CDR3: CAISSETGELFF
DNA: TGTGCCATCAGTTCGGAGACCGGGGAGCTGTTTTTT
D: -
V: TRBV10-3
J: TRBJ2-2
size: -

CDR3: CASRHLIESWGSGNTIYF
DNA: TGTGCCAGCAGGCATTTAATTGAGTCTTGGGGCTCTGGAAACACCATATATTTT
D: -
V: TRBV11-2
J: TRBJ1-3
size: -

CDR3: CASSPQLLQETQYF
DNA: TGTGCCAGCTCACCCCAACTACTACAAGAGACCCAGTACTTC
D: -
V: TRBV18
J: TRBJ2-5
size: few

CDR3: CASSSGRGGFGYTF
DNA: TGTGCCAGCAGCTCCGGGAGAGGGGGATTTGGCTACACCTTC
D: -
V: TRBV7-2
J: TRBJ1-2
size: -

CDR3: CASSYAEGANTQYF
DNA: TGTGCCAGCAGTTACGCGGAAGGAGCGAATACGCAGTATTTT
D: -
V: TRBV12-3/TRBV12-4
J: TRBJ2-3
size: few

CDR3: CAISGGSDSDYEQYF
DNA: TGTGCCATCAGCGGGGGTAGTGACAGCGACTACGAGCAGTACTTC
D: -
V: TRBV10-3
J: TRBJ2-7
size: -

CDR3: CASSQGGDRRFVNEQFF
DNA: TGCGCCAGCAGCCAAGGAGGGGACAGGCGGTTTGTAAATGAGCAGTTCTTC
D: TRBD1
V: TRBV4-1
J: TRBJ2-1
size: -

CDR3: CASSQDWTAPTYGYTF
DNA: TGCGCCAGCAGCCAAGATTGGACAGCTCCTACCTATGGCTACACCTTC
D: -
V: TRBV4-3
J: TRBJ1-2
size: -

CDR3: CASSLESGQKLFF
DNA: TGCGCCAGCAGCCTCGAATCGGGGCAGAAACTGTTTTTT
D: -
V: TRBV5-1
J: TRBJ1-4
size: -

CDR3: CASSHWPNYEQYF
DNA: TGTGCCAGCAGCCACTGGCCCAACTACGAGCAGTACTTC
D: -
V: TRBV6-6
J: TRBJ2-7
size: few